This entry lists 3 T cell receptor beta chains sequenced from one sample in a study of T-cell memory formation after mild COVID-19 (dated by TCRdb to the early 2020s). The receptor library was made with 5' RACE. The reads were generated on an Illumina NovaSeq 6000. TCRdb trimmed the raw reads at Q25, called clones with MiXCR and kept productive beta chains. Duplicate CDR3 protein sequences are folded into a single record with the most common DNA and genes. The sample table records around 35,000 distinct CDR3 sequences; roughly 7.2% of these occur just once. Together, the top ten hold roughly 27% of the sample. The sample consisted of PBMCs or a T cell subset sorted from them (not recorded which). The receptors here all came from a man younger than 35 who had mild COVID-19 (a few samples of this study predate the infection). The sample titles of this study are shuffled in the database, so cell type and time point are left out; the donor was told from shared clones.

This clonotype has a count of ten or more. The CDR3, as DNA: TGCAGTGCTGGACTAGCGGGGGCGACCAATGAGCAGTTCTTC. Protein sequence: CSAGLAGATNEQFF. This chain joins TRBV20-1 and TRBJ2-1, with TRBD2 matching 13 bases. Germline values: CDR1 DFQATT, CDR2 SNEGSKA (reference sequence). The junction had 4 bases not matched to a gene; V was cut back by 5 bases and J by 6 bases. The CDR3 is made up of 14 amino acids.

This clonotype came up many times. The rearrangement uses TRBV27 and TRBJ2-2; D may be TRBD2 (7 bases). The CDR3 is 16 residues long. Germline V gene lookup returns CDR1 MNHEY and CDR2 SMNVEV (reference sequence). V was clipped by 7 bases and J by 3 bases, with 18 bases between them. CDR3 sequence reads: CASTSGGRLDTGELFF. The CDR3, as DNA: TGTGCCAGCACATCGGGGGGCAGACTGGACACCGGGGAGCTGTTTTTT.

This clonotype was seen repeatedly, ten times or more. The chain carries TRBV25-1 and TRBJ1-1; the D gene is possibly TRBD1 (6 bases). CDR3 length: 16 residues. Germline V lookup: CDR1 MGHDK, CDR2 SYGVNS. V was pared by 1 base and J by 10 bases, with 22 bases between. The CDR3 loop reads CASSESGSGDSTGAFF. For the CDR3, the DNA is TGTGCCAGCAGTGAATCAGGGTCAGGGGACTCAACGGGAGCTTTCTTT.